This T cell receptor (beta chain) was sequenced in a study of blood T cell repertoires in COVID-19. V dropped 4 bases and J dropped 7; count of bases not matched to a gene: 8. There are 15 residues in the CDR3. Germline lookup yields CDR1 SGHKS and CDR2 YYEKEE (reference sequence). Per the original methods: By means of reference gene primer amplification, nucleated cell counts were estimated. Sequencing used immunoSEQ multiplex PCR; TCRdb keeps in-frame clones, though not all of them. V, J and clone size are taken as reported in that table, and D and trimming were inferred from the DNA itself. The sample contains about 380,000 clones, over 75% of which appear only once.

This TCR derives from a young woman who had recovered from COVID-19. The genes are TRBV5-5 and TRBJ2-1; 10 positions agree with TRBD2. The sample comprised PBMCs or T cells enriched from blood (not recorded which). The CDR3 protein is CASSLGLAVWNEQFF. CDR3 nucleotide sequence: TGTGCCAGCAGCCTCGGACTAGCGGTATGGAATGAGCAGTTCTTC.